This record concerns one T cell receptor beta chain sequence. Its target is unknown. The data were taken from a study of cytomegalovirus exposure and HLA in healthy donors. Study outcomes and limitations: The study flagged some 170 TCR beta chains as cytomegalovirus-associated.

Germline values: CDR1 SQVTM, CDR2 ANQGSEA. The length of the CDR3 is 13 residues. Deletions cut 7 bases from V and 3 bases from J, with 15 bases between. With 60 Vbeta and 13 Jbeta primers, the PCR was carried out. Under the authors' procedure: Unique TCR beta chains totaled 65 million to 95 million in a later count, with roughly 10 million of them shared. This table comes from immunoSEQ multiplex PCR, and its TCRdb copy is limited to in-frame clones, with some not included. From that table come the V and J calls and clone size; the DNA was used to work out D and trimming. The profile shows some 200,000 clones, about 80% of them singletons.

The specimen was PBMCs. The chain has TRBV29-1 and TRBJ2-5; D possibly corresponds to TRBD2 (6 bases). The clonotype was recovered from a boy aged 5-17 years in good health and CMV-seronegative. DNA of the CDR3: TGCAGCGCCTCTGTCGGGGGAGAAGAGACCCAGTACTTC. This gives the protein CSASVGGEETQYF.